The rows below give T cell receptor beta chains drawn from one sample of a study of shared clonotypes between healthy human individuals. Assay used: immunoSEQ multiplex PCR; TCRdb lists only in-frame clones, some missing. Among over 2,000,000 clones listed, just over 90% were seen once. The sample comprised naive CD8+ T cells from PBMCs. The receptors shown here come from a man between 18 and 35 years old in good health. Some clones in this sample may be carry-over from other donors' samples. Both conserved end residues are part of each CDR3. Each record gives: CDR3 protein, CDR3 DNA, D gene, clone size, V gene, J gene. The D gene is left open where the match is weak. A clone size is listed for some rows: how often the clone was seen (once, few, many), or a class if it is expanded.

CDR3 protein: CASSGGGLGVNTEAFF; CDR3 DNA: TGTGCCAGCAGCGGCGGAGGGTTGGGTGTGAACACTGAAGCTTTCTTT; D gene: .; clone size: .; V gene: TRBV7-9; J gene: TRBJ1-1
CDR3 protein: CASSPRGTYEQYF; CDR3 DNA: TGTGCCAGCAGCCCGCGGGGGACCTACGAGCAGTACTTC; D gene: TRBD2; clone size: .; V gene: TRBV6-5; J gene: TRBJ2-7
CDR3 protein: CASSPSGIYYEQYF; CDR3 DNA: TGTGCCAGCAGCCCTTCCGGCATTTACTACGAGCAGTACTTC; D gene: .; clone size: .; V gene: TRBV14; J gene: TRBJ2-7
CDR3 protein: CASSKLGLAGAGDEQFF; CDR3 DNA: TGTGCCAGCAGCAAACTGGGACTAGCTGGGGCTGGGGATGAGCAGTTCTTC; D gene: .; clone size: .; V gene: TRBV21-1; J gene: TRBJ2-1
CDR3 protein: CALIDSNTEAFF; CDR3 DNA: TGTGCCCTTATTGACTCCAACACTGAAGCTTTCTTT; D gene: .; clone size: few; V gene: TRBV30; J gene: TRBJ1-1
CDR3 protein: CASSPGQGWSYEQYF; CDR3 DNA: TGTGCCAGTAGTCCTGGACAGGGGTGGTCCTACGAGCAGTACTTC; D gene: TRBD1; clone size: .; V gene: TRBV19; J gene: TRBJ2-7
CDR3 protein: CATSFGLASYEQYF; CDR3 DNA: TGTGCCACCAGCTTCGGTCTAGCCTCCTACGAGCAGTACTTC; D gene: .; clone size: .; V gene: TRBV15; J gene: TRBJ2-7
CDR3 protein: CASSLGPGTGAQPQHF; CDR3 DNA: TGTGCCAGCAGCTTGGGCCCCGGGACAGGGGCTCAGCCCCAGCATTTT; D gene: TRBD1; clone size: .; V gene: TRBV5-6; J gene: TRBJ1-5
CDR3 protein: CASSQMGVGKDTQYF; CDR3 DNA: TGCGCCAGCAGCCAAATGGGTGTAGGGAAAGATACGCAGTATTTT; D gene: .; clone size: .; V gene: TRBV4-1; J gene: TRBJ2-3
CDR3 protein: CASSFVREGSPLHF; CDR3 DNA: TGCGCCAGCAGCTTTGTCCGTGAAGGTTCACCCCTCCACTTT; D gene: .; clone size: .; V gene: TRBV4-1; J gene: TRBJ1-6
CDR3 protein: CASSVGGTAYEQYF; CDR3 DNA: TGTGCCAGCAGCGTAGGGGGGACAGCCTACGAGCAGTACTTC; D gene: TRBD1; clone size: .; V gene: TRBV9; J gene: TRBJ2-7
CDR3 protein: CASSQLWGPGNTIYF; CDR3 DNA: TGTGCCAGCAGCCAATTGTGGGGGCCGGGAAACACCATATATTTT; D gene: .; clone size: .; V gene: TRBV28; J gene: TRBJ1-3
CDR3 protein: CASSQDVELAETYEQYF; CDR3 DNA: TGTGCCAGCAGCCAAGATGTGGAACTAGCGGAAACCTACGAGCAGTACTTC; D gene: TRBD2; clone size: .; V gene: TRBV4-2; J gene: TRBJ2-7
CDR3 protein: CASSLSNNEQFF; CDR3 DNA: TGTGCCAGCAGCTTGAGTAACAATGAGCAGTTCTTC; D gene: .; clone size: .; V gene: TRBV11-2; J gene: TRBJ2-1
CDR3 protein: CASSPRGGPGEQFF; CDR3 DNA: TGTGCCAGCAGCCCCCGGGGAGGGCCTGGTGAGCAGTTCTTC; D gene: TRBD2; clone size: .; V gene: TRBV11-2; J gene: TRBJ2-1
CDR3 protein: CASSQEDRGGDTQYF; CDR3 DNA: TGTGCCAGCAGCCAAGAAGACAGGGGTGGAGATACGCAGTATTTT; D gene: TRBD1; clone size: .; V gene: TRBV5-4; J gene: TRBJ2-3
CDR3 protein: CASSAPGLATEAFF; CDR3 DNA: TGCGCCAGCAGCGCGCCGGGACTAGCCACTGAAGCTTTCTTT; D gene: .; clone size: .; V gene: TRBV4-1; J gene: TRBJ1-1